This T cell receptor (beta chain) was found in a study of human T cells and chemical hapten exposure. As for time point: patch test 1, 2 weeks after DPC sensitization. Treatment defined: therapeutic diphenylcyclopropenone sensitization with weekly scalp DPC. Using its own MiXCR run on the RACE reads, TCRdb lists one record per CDR3 protein. The sample gives just over 80,000 distinct CDR3 sequences, about 10% of which show up once; around 4.4% is in the top ten. This clonotype was counted a few times. As yet, its antigen is unknown. Overall study results and limits: Compared to controls, expanded TCRs made significantly more large clusters of similar CDR3s.

The sample consisted of whole blood, taken in connection with sensitization to the hapten diphenylcyclopropenone (DPC). This clonotype was sampled from a woman between 45 and 65 years old with alopecia areata. Some clones in this sample may be carry-over from other donors' samples.

The CDR3 loop reads CATSDPGTAYEQYF. Here the CDR3 DNA reads TGTGCCACCAGTGATCCCGGGACAGCTTACGAGCAGTACTTC. This sequence joins TRBV24-1 and TRBJ2-7, with 7 bases aligning to TRBD1. Germline CDR1 reads KGHDR; CDR2 reads SFDVKD. The CDR3 spans 14 residues. V gave up 3 bases and J gave up 4 bases; unmatched junction bases: 5.